Following are 22 T cell receptor beta chains from one sample sequenced in a study of cytomegalovirus exposure and HLA in healthy donors. Profiling relied on immunoSEQ multiplex PCR, and the TCRdb table lists in-frame clones only, not all of them. The sample lists roughly 310,000 clones; roughly 87% were seen once. The sample was PBMCs. The receptors here all came from a man aged 25-45 years in good health and CMV-seronegative.

This rearrangement joins TRBV9 to TRBJ1-5; D might be TRBD1 (5 bases). Trimming took 3 bases from V and 5 from J, leaving 12 bases between them. Per germline, CDR1 SGDLS and CDR2 YYNGEE. The CDR3 loop spans 14 amino acids. CDR3 sequence reads: CASSAGSAYQPQHF. The CDR3 DNA sequence: TGTGCCAGCAGCGCAGGGTCAGCCTATCAGCCCCAGCATTTT.

The rearrangement joins TRBV27 to TRBJ1-1; D is possibly TRBD1 (5 bases). This CDR3 is built from 14 residues. Per germline, CDR1 MNHEY and CDR2 SMNVEV (reference sequence). V gave up 3 bases and J gave up 5 bases, with 13 bases separating them. Here the CDR3 DNA reads TGTGCCAGCAGTTTGGGCCAGGGCTTAACTGAAGCTTTCTTT. Encoded protein: CASSLGQGLTEAFF.

V gene TRBV5-1 combines with J gene TRBJ2-1; D uncertain. Trimming cost V 1 base and J 8 bases, with 10 bases left between them. CDR3 length: 13 residues. Germline loops: CDR1 SGHRS, CDR2 YFSETQ. The CDR3 protein is CASSLPSVHEQFF. DNA of the CDR3: TGCGCCAGCAGCTTGCCGTCAGTACATGAGCAGTTCTTC.

This clone was counted a single time. The V and J genes are TRBV9 and TRBJ1-3; the D is unclear. The germline gives CDR1 SGDLS, CDR2 YYNGEE. V dropped 4 bases and J dropped 2 bases, with 16 bases sitting between them. The CDR3 is 16 amino acids. The CDR3 is CASSPPTGLAGNTIYF. Here the CDR3 DNA reads TGTGCCAGCAGCCCACCGACGGGTCTGGCTGGAAACACCATATATTTT.

This clone appeared a single time. J is TRBJ1-5 and V is TRBV6-6; D ambiguous. The V and J ends lost 0 bases and 1 base respectively, with 10 bases between them. CDR1 and CDR2 from the germline V gene are MNHNY and SVGAGI (reference sequence). The CDR3 extends over 16 amino acids. The CDR3 DNA is TGTGCCAGCAGTTACTCAGCCGGGATGAGCAATCAGCCCCAGCATTTT. As protein: CASSYSAGMSNQPQHF.

CDR3 sequence (DNA): TGTGCCAGCAGGTCAACAGGGGGCAAGAGCTATGGCTACACCTTC. The encoded protein is CASRSTGGKSYGYTF. The chain uses TRBV6-5 and TRBJ1-2, with TRBD1 matching 9 bases. The CDR3 loop spans 15 amino acids. The junction had 9 bases not matched to a gene; V was cut back by 6 bases and J by 4 bases. CDR1 MNHEY and CDR2 SVGAGI come from the germline V gene.

V is TRBV19 and J is TRBJ2-3, with 11 bases fitting TRBD2. The CDR3 consists of 17 residues. With 4 bases clipped from V and 0 bases from J, the junction kept 6 bases outside the gene matches. Per the germline V gene, CDR1 is LNHDA and CDR2 is SQIVND (reference sequence). The DNA of the CDR3 is TGTGCCAGTAGTAGGGTGACTAGCGGGACTAGCACAGATACGCAGTATTTT. This sequence encodes CASSRVTSGTSTDTQYF.

J is TRBJ2-3 and V is TRBV19; TRBD2 is a possible D gene (7 bases). Trimming shortened V by 5 bases and J by 1 base, and 10 bases separated the two germline ends. The CDR3 is 14 amino acids. Germline CDR1 and CDR2: LNHDA and SQIVND (reference sequence). The CDR3 coding sequence is TGTGCCAGTAGTTCCGGGGGGCGCACAGATACGCAGTATTTT. This gives the protein CASSSGGRTDTQYF. Filled out from reference TRBV19 and TRBJ2-3, the complete variable domain reads DGGITQSPKYLFRKEGQNVTLSCEQNLNHDAMYWYRQDPGQGLRLIYYSQIVNDFQKGDIAEGYSVSREKKESFPLTVTSAQKNPTAFYLCASSSGGRTDTQYFGPGTRLTVL.

V is TRBV7-2 and J is TRBJ2-3; 9 bases line up with TRBD2. The V segment lost 0 bases and the J segment 4 bases; nucleotides outside the gene matches: 11. CDR1 SGHTA and CDR2 FQGNSA come from the germline V gene. The CDR3 has 18 residues. CDR3 sequence (DNA): TGTGCCAGCAGCTTAGCGGGGATAGCGGGGGAAGTCGCAGATACGCAGTATTTT. Residues: CASSLAGIAGEVADTQYF. Complete variable domain (other parts from reference TRBV7-2 and TRBJ2-3): GAGVSQSPSNKVTEKGKDVELRCDPISGHTALYWYRQSLGQGLEFLIYFQGNSAPDKSGLPSDRFSAERTGGSVSTLTIQRTQQEDSAVYLCASSLAGIAGEVADTQYFGPGTRLTVL.

This chain uses TRBV6-1 with TRBJ2-2; no definite D call. Trimming took 7 bases from V and 1 from J, leaving 7 bases between them. This CDR3 spans 13 amino acids. Per the germline V gene, CDR1 is MNHNS and CDR2 is SASEGT. CDR3 DNA: TGTGCCAGCAATATCAGGAACACCGGGGAGCTGTTTTTT. Protein sequence: CASNIRNTGELFF.

Turning to this clone: Different DNA sequences within this sample yield the same CDR3. The CDR3 region has the DNA TGTGCCAGCAGTTTGCGGGAAACCTACGAGCAGTACTTC. Protein product: CASSLRETYEQYF. J is TRBJ2-7 and V is TRBV27, with a tentative D call TRBD2 (6 bases). Germline values: CDR1 MNHEY, CDR2 SMNVEV (reference sequence). The ends were cut back, 3 bases at V and 2 bases at J, with 8 bases in the middle. The CDR3 contains 13 residues.

The V call is TRBV7-2, the J call TRBJ2-1; D remains ambiguous. Between the trimmed V and J ends, which lost 2 bases and 8 bases, there was a span of 13 bases. Germline V gives CDR1 SGHTA, CDR2 FQGNSA. This CDR3 spans 14 amino acids. CDR3 sequence (DNA): TGTGCCAGCAGCTTAAGGCCTCGCGGCTATGAGCAGTTCTTC. This translates into CASSLRPRGYEQFF.

The rearrangement links TRBV7-6 to TRBJ1-4; 7 nucleotides line up with TRBD1. CDR3 length: 14 residues. V shed 4 bases and J 7 bases; nucleotides not matched to a gene: 6. The germline V gene has CDR1 SGHVS and CDR2 FNYEAQ. The CDR3 DNA is TGTGCCAGCAGCTCGACAGGGTGGGGTGAAAAACTGTTTTTT. Translating gives CASSSTGWGEKLFF.

V and J are TRBV5-1 and TRBJ2-1; 7 bases agree with TRBD2. Germline loops: CDR1 SGHRS, CDR2 YFSETQ. V lost 7 bases, J lost 5 bases, and 15 bases stayed unmatched. This CDR3 contains 16 residues. The CDR3 sequence is CASSMKTRAGHNEQFF. CDR3 bases: TGCGCCAGCTCCATGAAGACGCGAGCGGGGCACAATGAGCAGTTCTTC.

The gene calls are TRBV6-5 and TRBJ1-2; 7 bases are shared with TRBD1. Per germline, CDR1 MNHEY and CDR2 SVGAGI. V was pared by 6 bases and J by 6 bases, with 10 bases of the junction left unmatched. The CDR3 has 14 amino acids. The chain's CDR3 is CASRDRAWVDGYTF. CDR3 nucleotides: TGTGCCAGCAGAGACAGGGCCTGGGTGGATGGCTACACCTTC.

This clone has just one count. The chain employs TRBV11-2 and TRBJ2-1; D possibly corresponds to TRBD2 (6 bases). This CDR3 is 15 amino acids long. V was trimmed by 2 bases and J by 5 bases, leaving 13 bases between them. CDR1 and CDR2 from the germline V gene are SGHAT and FQNNGV. Here the CDR3 reads CASSLYISGNNEQFF. The CDR3 DNA follows: TGTGCCAGCAGCTTATATATTAGCGGTAACAATGAGCAGTTCTTC.

The gene calls are TRBV7-2 and TRBJ2-1, with 13 nucleotides matching TRBD2. This CDR3 spans 16 amino acids. Per germline, CDR1 SGHTA and CDR2 FQGNSA. J gave up 4 bases and V 5 bases, and 5 bases lay outside the gene matches. The CDR3: CASSRTSGGAYNEQFF. The CDR3 DNA follows: TGTGCCAGCAGCCGTACTAGCGGGGGGGCTTACAATGAGCAGTTCTTC.

The chain is built from TRBV2 and TRBJ2-7; TRBD2 matches at 7 bases. Germline V gives CDR1 SNHLY, CDR2 FYNNEI. This CDR3 is 14 amino acids long. The ends lost 6 bases at V and 2 bases at J; junction bases unmatched: 7. CDR3 DNA sequence: TGTGCCAGCAGCGGGGAGGGGATGACCTACGAGCAGTACTTC. Translation: CASSGEGMTYEQYF.

This chain uses TRBV25-1 with TRBJ1-5; the D is unclear. This CDR3 has 14 amino acids. CDR1 MGHDK and CDR2 SYGVNS come from the germline V gene. V was trimmed by 1 base and J by 4 bases, leaving 8 bases between them. Here the CDR3 reads CASSESQVNQPQHF. The CDR3 DNA reads TGTGCCAGCAGTGAATCCCAGGTTAATCAGCCCCAGCATTTT. The full variable domain, in which reference TRBV25-1 and TRBJ1-5 provide the parts outside the CDR3, is EADIYQTPRYLVIGTGKKITLECSQTMGHDKMYWYQQDPGMELHLIHYSYGVNSTEKGDLSSESTVSRIRTEHFPLTLESARPSHTSQYLCASSESQVNQPQHFGDGTRLSIL.

This clone was seen only once. The J gene is TRBJ2-3, the V gene TRBV9, with TRBD1 identical over 11 bases. The V and J ends lost 2 bases and 4 bases, in that order; junction bases with no gene match: 6. The CDR3 covers 16 residues. From germline, CDR1 is SGDLS and CDR2 YYNGEE. The CDR3 protein is CASSVVGGQGADTQYF. The CDR3 nucleotides read TGTGCCAGCAGCGTCGTTGGGGGACAGGGGGCAGATACGCAGTATTTT. The full variable domain, completed using reference TRBV9 and TRBJ2-3, is DSGVTQTPKHLITATGQRVTLRCSPRSGDLSVYWYQQSLDQGLQFLIQYYNGEERAKGNILERFSAQQFPDLHSELNLSSLELGDSALYFCASSVVGGQGADTQYFGPGTRLTVL.

The chain uses TRBV5-8 and TRBJ2-1; 10 positions agree with TRBD1. Germline trimming cut 3 bases from V and 3 bases from J; bases unmatched to any gene: 6. The CDR3 length is 16 residues. Germline CDR1 and CDR2: SGHTS and YDEGEE. The CDR3 coding sequence is TGTGCCAGCAGCTACATCGGACAGGGGGGCTACAATGAGCAGTTCTTC. It yields the protein CASSYIGQGGYNEQFF.

The chain employs TRBV6-6 and TRBJ2-1; perhaps TRBD1 as D (6 bases). The CDR3 consists of 14 residues. From germline, CDR1 is MNHNY and CDR2 SVGAGI (reference sequence). Trimming shortened V by 0 bases and J by 13 bases, and 16 bases separated the two germline ends. The CDR3 region is CASSYSIRGSSQFF. The CDR3 DNA follows: TGTGCCAGCAGTTACTCGATCAGGGGCTCCTCTCAGTTCTTC.